The 9 T cell receptor beta chains reported below all come from one sample, sequenced in a study of T cells in women clearing cervical HPV infection. TCRdb's copy holds only in-frame clones and misses some; the assay was immunoSEQ multiplex PCR. The sample table sets out some 20,000 clones. The specimen was blood buffy coat. These receptors were taken from a woman aged 18-70 years with a cervical HPV16 infection that either progressed to CIN3+ or cleared (not recorded which).

CDR3: CASSPPLTDTYTF. Partial CDR3 DNA: TGTGCCAGCTCACCTCCCCTCACAGATACC. V is TRBV18 and J is TRBJ1-2, with D unresolved. Read coverage stops 3 residues before the CDR3 terminus; the germline J gene supplies the remainder. Germline CDR1 is KGHSH and CDR2 is LQKENI. CDR3 length: 13 amino acids. The variable domain in full, completed from reference TRBV18 and TRBJ1-2, reads NAGVMQNPRHLVRRRGQEARLRCSPMKGHSHVYWYRQLPEEGLKFMVYLQKENIIDESGMPKERFSAEFPKEGPSILRIQQVVRGDSAAYFCASSPPLTDTYTFGSGTRLTVV.

As for this clone: The read ends 3 residues early relative to the CDR3; the germline J gene fills the gap. This chain uses TRBV2 with TRBJ1-1, with 9 bases identical to TRBD1. Germline CDR1 is SNHLY and CDR2 is FYNNEI. This CDR3 has 14 residues. Trimming took 5 bases from V and 4 from J; bases not matched to a gene: 5. CDR3 residues: CASSFPGQGTEAFF. Partial CDR3 DNA: TGTGCCAGCAGTTTCCCGGGACAGGGCACTGAA.

CDR3 region: CASSRSSGRQETQYF. The part of the CDR3 DNA that was read is TGTGCCAGCAGCAGGTCTAGCGGTCGCCAAGAGACC. This chain uses TRBV11-2 with TRBJ2-5; 7 nucleotides line up with TRBD2. Read data end 3 residues before the CDR3 end; the end is taken from the germline J gene. CDR1 and CDR2 from the germline V gene are SGHAT and FQNNGV. The CDR3 loop spans 15 amino acids. Losses at the gene ends were 5 bases for V and 1 base for J; bases not matched to a gene: 7.

A note on this clone: Read coverage stops 3 residues before the CDR3 terminus; the germline J gene supplies the remainder. J is TRBJ1-4 and V is TRBV19; 9 positions match TRBD1. Germline V gives CDR1 LNHDA, CDR2 SQIVND (reference sequence). V trimming: 5 bases; J trimming: 4 bases; junction bases outside the gene matches: 2. The length of the CDR3 is 14 residues. The CDR3: CASSPGQGNEKLFF. The part of the CDR3 DNA that was read is TGTGCCAGTAGTCCGGGACAGGGTAATGAAAAA.

Concerning this clone: The CDR3 end falls 3 residues outside the read, so it is completed with the germline J gene. The V gene is TRBV4-1, the J gene TRBJ2-3, with TRBD2 matching over 7 bases. Germline V CDR1 and CDR2: MGHRA, YSYEKL. This CDR3 is 17 amino acids long. The V and J ends lost 0 bases and 5 bases, in that order; junction bases with no gene match: 11. The sequenced part of the CDR3 DNA is TGCGCCAGCAGCCAAGAAAAAATGGCGGGAGATTTAGATACG. Amino acid sequence: CASSQEKMAGDLDT. The whole CDR3 region reads CASSQEKMAGDLDTQYF.

With respect to this clone: The read ends 3 residues early relative to the CDR3; the germline J gene fills the gap. The chain joins TRBV20-1 to TRBJ2-2, with a tentative D call TRBD1 (6 bases). The CDR3 covers 14 residues. The V and J ends lost 3 bases and 2 bases respectively, with 10 bases between them. Germline CDR1 is DFQATT and CDR2 is SNEGSKA (reference sequence). The CDR3 bases that were read are TGCAGTGCTAGCCGACAGGATAACACCGGGGAG. Encoded protein: CSASRQDNTGE. The entire CDR3 protein is CSASRQDNTGELFF.

Turning to this clone: The read stops 3 residues short of the end of the CDR3; the missing end is completed from the germline J gene. This sequence joins TRBV5-1 and TRBJ2-7, with 10 bases identical to TRBD2. With 3 bases clipped from V and 1 base from J, the junction kept 10 bases outside the gene matches. This CDR3 region has 17 residues. Germline CDR1 is SGHRS and CDR2 is YFSETQ. The CDR3 loop reads CASSSPNSGRFSYEQYF. CDR3 DNA (partial): TGCGCCAGCAGCTCCCCCAATAGCGGGAGGTTTTCCTACGAG.

Remarks on this clone: The read comes to an end 3 residues before the CDR3 does, leaving the germline J gene to fill in the end. The chain employs TRBV20-1 and TRBJ2-7; 7 positions match TRBD2. CDR1 is DFQATT and CDR2 is SNEGSKA in the germline V gene (reference sequence). The CDR3 sequence is 15 residues long. The ends lost 6 bases at V and 0 bases at J; junction bases unmatched: 11. The chain's CDR3 is CSAGSGLSDSYEQYF. CDR3 DNA, as far as it was read: TGCAGTGCGGGGTCGGGACTATCTGACTCCTACGAG.

Comments on this clone: The DNA ends 3 residues before the CDR3 does, and the rest of the CDR3 is filled in from the germline J gene. The chain joins TRBV20-1 to TRBJ2-1, with 11 positions matching TRBD2. Germline CDR1 reads DFQATT; CDR2 reads SNEGSKA (reference sequence). The CDR3 is 15 amino acids. V was clipped by 2 bases and J by 4 bases; unmatched bases: 4. CDR3 DNA (partial): TGCAGTGCTAGATTATCTAGCGGGAGGTACAATGAG. Translated, it gives CSARLSSGRYNE. The whole CDR3 reads CSARLSSGRYNEQFF.